This entry lists 16 T cell receptor beta chains sequenced from one sample in a study of T cell responses to AZD1222 COVID-19 vaccine. TCRdb's copy holds only in-frame clones and misses some; the assay was immunoSEQ multiplex PCR. Altogether roughly 50,000 clones are present, roughly 90% being singletons, with the ten largest covering less than 2%. The input for sequencing was peripheral blood, taken on day 0 of AZD1222 vaccination. These receptors were collected from an adult in good health.

This clone was counted once. V is TRBV2 and J is TRBJ1-5; D remains ambiguous. Trimming stripped 5 bases from V and 4 bases from J, with 3 bases between. Germline loops: CDR1 SNHLY, CDR2 FYNNEI. There are 11 residues in the CDR3. The chain's CDR3 is CASSINQPQHF. The CDR3 DNA is TGTGCCAGCAGTATTAATCAGCCCCAGCATTTT.

This chain links TRBV6-5 with TRBJ2-1; 11 nucleotides match TRBD1. CDR1 is MNHEY and CDR2 is SVGAGI in the germline V gene. V lost 8 bases, J lost 8 bases, and 11 bases stayed unmatched. The CDR3 runs 15 residues. CDR3 in amino acids: CASGGGTGGSDEQFF. CDR3 DNA: TGTGCCAGCGGGGGCGGGACAGGGGGTTCGGATGAGCAGTTCTTC.

In this sample, this clone turned up once. As DNA, the CDR3 is TGCAGTGCTTTAGGGACTGGGGAGCAGTTCTTC. Amino acid sequence: CSALGTGEQFF. This chain joins TRBV20-1 and TRBJ2-1; D is possibly TRBD2 (6 bases). The CDR3 covers 11 residues. V lost 5 bases and J lost 10, with 12 bases in between. CDR1 and CDR2 from the germline V gene are DFQATT and SNEGSKA (reference sequence).

CDR3 bases: TGTGCCAGTATCCTGGGCGGGGAGCTGTTTTTT. Protein: CASILGGELFF. The chain carries TRBV19 and TRBJ2-2; no reliable D call. The CDR3 contains 11 residues. Per germline, CDR1 LNHDA and CDR2 SQIVND (reference sequence). With 7 bases removed from V and 7 bases from J, the gap between germline ends came to 7 bases.

This CDR3 is CASNEPGGRDQPQHF. DNA of the CDR3: TGTGCCAGTAACGAACCAGGGGGAAGGGATCAGCCCCAGCATTTT. The rearrangement joins TRBV19 to TRBJ1-5, with 7 bases aligning to TRBD1. CDR3 length equals 15 residues. With 7 bases clipped from V and 5 bases from J, the junction kept 11 bases outside the gene matches. Per germline, CDR1 LNHDA and CDR2 SQIVND (reference sequence).

The rearrangement links TRBV15 to TRBJ1-1; D may be TRBD1 (6 bases). Germline V gives CDR1 LNHNV, CDR2 YYDKDF (reference sequence). V was pared by 2 bases and J by 0 bases, with 10 bases between. The CDR3 has 15 amino acids. In DNA form, the CDR3 reads TGTGCCACCAGCAGATCTACAGGGCTGAACACTGAAGCTTTCTTT. Encoded protein: CATSRSTGLNTEAFF.

This clone was detected only once. This chain uses TRBV5-8 with TRBJ2-2; TRBD2 matches at 10 bases. Trimming cost V 4 bases and J 4 bases; bases outside gene matches: 7. CDR1 is SGHTS and CDR2 is YDEGEE in the germline V gene. The CDR3 sequence is 16 residues long. Written as DNA, the CDR3 is TGTGCCAGCAGCATCGGGACTAGCGATTTCACCGGGGAGCTGTTTTTT. This sequence encodes CASSIGTSDFTGELFF.

This sequence joins TRBV30 and TRBJ1-4; 7 nucleotides agree with TRBD1. This CDR3 is built from 18 residues. From germline, CDR1 is GTSNPN and CDR2 SVGIG (reference sequence). Trimming took 2 bases from V and 5 from J; bases not matched to a gene: 17. Here the CDR3 DNA reads TGTGCCTGGAGTCTCAATCGGGACAGCCTACGACTCAATGAAAAACTGTTTTTT. Protein sequence: CAWSLNRDSLRLNEKLFF.

This clone occurred a few times. The V gene is TRBV24-1, the J gene TRBJ2-3; TRBD1 agrees at 9 bases. The CDR3 has 14 amino acids. V lost 3 bases and J lost 5; bases outside the gene matches: 2. The V gene's germline CDR1 is KGHDR and CDR2 SFDVKD. This CDR3 reads CATSDTGGLDTQYF. The CDR3 DNA sequence: TGTGCCACCAGTGATACAGGGGGCCTAGATACGCAGTATTTT.

This chain joins TRBV27 and TRBJ2-5, with D tentatively TRBD2 (6 bases). V lost 1 base and J 7 bases, leaving 19 bases between the germline ends. The CDR3 sequence is 16 residues long. Germline values: CDR1 MNHEY, CDR2 SMNVEV (reference sequence). CDR3 bases: TGTGCCAGCAGTTTATTGGGTGGAGGCCCCGGGGGGACCCAGTACTTC. It encodes CASSLLGGGPGGTQYF.

In its sample, this clone was seen once. The rearrangement uses TRBV5-4 and TRBJ1-4; tentatively, D is TRBD1 (5 bases). CDR1 and CDR2 from the germline V gene are SGHNT and YYREEE (reference sequence). Trimming took 3 bases from V and 5 from J, leaving 14 bases between them. CDR3 length: 15 amino acids. The CDR3 sequence: CASSSKQGLNEKLFF. In DNA, the CDR3 is TGTGCCAGCAGCTCCAAGCAGGGCCTAAATGAAAAACTGTTTTTT.

This chain connects TRBV7-2 to TRBJ2-7; weak D call: TRBD1 (6 bases). The CDR3 covers 14 residues. Between the trimmed V and J ends, which lost 5 bases and 4 bases, there was a span of 15 bases. Germline CDR1 and CDR2: SGHTA and FQGNSA. CDR3 bases: TGTGCCAGCAGCCTCCGGGACAAGAATTACGAGCAGTACTTC. As protein: CASSLRDKNYEQYF.

This rearrangement joins TRBV5-4 to TRBJ1-1, with a weak D call TRBD1 (5 bases). The CDR3 totals 16 residues. The germline gives CDR1 SGHNT, CDR2 YYREEE (reference sequence). Trimming took off 1 base at V and 0 bases at J, with 13 bases between the two ends. CDR3 in DNA: TGTGCCAGCAGCTTGAATCCGGGGGGGATGAACACTGAAGCTTTCTTT. Translated: CASSLNPGGMNTEAFF.

The chain couples TRBV7-9 to TRBJ1-1; D perhaps matches TRBD1 (5 bases). The V end lost 5 bases, the J end lost 6 bases, and 13 bases lay between the germline ends. The CDR3 totals 13 residues. Germline V CDR1 and CDR2: SEHNR, FQNEAQ (reference sequence). In DNA form, the CDR3 reads TGTGCCAGCAGCACCGCAGGGAGGGCTGAAGCTTTCTTT. This encodes CASSTAGRAEAFF. Full variable domain (rest looked up from reference TRBV7-9 and TRBJ1-1): DTGVSQNPRHKITKRGQNVTFRCDPISEHNRLYWYRQTLGQGPEFLTYFQNEAQLEKSRLLSDRFSAERPKGSFSTLEIQRTEQGDSAMYLCASSTAGRAEAFFGQGTRLTVV.

This clone showed up just once. V usage is TRBV14 and J usage is TRBJ1-1; D is undetermined. Trimming took off 1 base at V and 0 bases at J, with 6 bases between the two ends. Per germline, CDR1 SGHDN and CDR2 FVKESK. The CDR3 consists of 14 residues. The CDR3 is CASSQGSVNTEAFF. DNA of the CDR3: TGTGCCAGCAGCCAAGGCTCGGTGAACACTGAAGCTTTCTTT.

The chain employs TRBV6-6 and TRBJ2-3; TRBD2 matches 7 bases. Trimming at V came to 5 bases and at J to 3 bases, leaving 14 bases not matched to a gene. Looked up from germline, CDR1 is MNHNY and CDR2 is SVGAGI (reference sequence). CDR3 length equals 17 residues. The CDR3 is CASSLGGGEGWTDTQYF. For the CDR3, the DNA is TGTGCCAGCAGTCTAGGCGGGGGAGAAGGGTGGACAGATACGCAGTATTTT.